A selection of T cell receptor beta chains follows, all from one sample in a study of blood T cell repertoires in COVID-19. Method: immunoSEQ multiplex PCR; TCRdb's copy keeps in-frame clones and lacks some. The sample lists approximately 250,000 clones, around 80% occurring once. Sequencing was carried out using peripheral blood. Receptors were obtained from a woman in her forties who had recovered from COVID-19. CDR3s include the opening cysteine and the closing phenylalanine or tryptophan. A D gene is named only where the DNA matches it firmly. Part of the rows lack a size; the others show once, few, many or a class for expanded clones.

CDR3aa	CDR3nt	v_gene	d_gene	j_gene	abundance
CASSLAIGLAGEYSEQYF	TGCGCCAGCAGCTTGGCCATCGGACTAGCGGGGGAATACTCCGAGCAGTACTTC	TRBV5-1	TRBD2	TRBJ2-7	NA
CASSLDGGVDVYEQYF	TGTGCCAGCAGCTTAGATGGGGGCGTGGACGTTTACGAGCAGTACTTC	TRBV7-9	NA	TRBJ2-7	NA
CASSDAGLSGANVLTF	TGCGCCAGCAGCGACGCGGGCCTCTCTGGGGCCAACGTCCTGACTTTC	TRBV5-1	NA	TRBJ2-6	NA
CASSIRDRDGYTF	TGTGCCAGTAGTATCCGGGACAGGGATGGCTACACCTTC	TRBV19	TRBD1	TRBJ1-2	once
CASSLEQGVADTQYF	TGTGCCAGCAGCTTAGAACAGGGAGTAGCAGATACGCAGTATTTT	TRBV7-2	NA	TRBJ2-3	NA
CASNRQVGLDTQYF	TGTGCCAGCAATAGACAGGTTGGGTTAGATACGCAGTATTTT	TRBV19	NA	TRBJ2-3	NA
CASSLSGTGGSYGYTF	TGTGCCAGCAGCTTATCCGGGACAGGGGGTTCCTATGGCTACACCTTC	TRBV7-9	TRBD1	TRBJ1-2	NA
CASSTRQPYQPQHF	TGTGCCAGTAGTACCAGACAGCCTTATCAGCCCCAGCATTTT	TRBV19	NA	TRBJ1-5	NA
CASSSTSGGYNEQFF	TGTGCCAGCAGCTCGACTAGCGGGGGGTACAATGAGCAGTTCTTC	TRBV7-8	TRBD2	TRBJ2-1	NA
CASSLETKGTVNTEAFF	TGTGCCAGCAGCTTAGAGACGAAAGGCACAGTGAACACTGAAGCTTTCTTT	TRBV7-2	NA	TRBJ1-1	NA
CASSPRTGSNQPQHF	TGTGCCAGCAGCCCCAGGACAGGGTCAAATCAGCCCCAGCATTTT	TRBV3-1/TRBV3-2	TRBD1	TRBJ1-5	NA
CASSFRRGTSAFF	TGTGCCAGCAGCTTCCGACGGGGGACCAGCGCTTTCTTT	TRBV11-2	NA	TRBJ1-1	NA
CASSRTSGGGHEQFF	TGTGCCAGCAGCAGGACTAGCGGAGGAGGCCATGAGCAGTTCTTC	TRBV3-1/TRBV3-2	TRBD2	TRBJ2-1	NA
CASSYSGGIYGYTF	TGTGCCAGCAGTTACTCCGGGGGAATCTATGGCTACACCTTC	TRBV6-5	NA	TRBJ1-2	few
CASTRTKGQKNQPQHF	TGTGCCAGTACACGCACAAAAGGACAGAAGAATCAGCCCCAGCATTTT	TRBV19	NA	TRBJ1-5	NA
CASSPGSGPAKTGELFF	TGTGCCAGCTCACCAGGGTCAGGGCCAGCGAAAACCGGGGAGCTGTTTTTT	TRBV18	NA	TRBJ2-2	NA
CASSQQGVSTDTQYF	TGTGCCAGCAGCCAACAAGGGGTTAGCACAGATACGCAGTATTTT	TRBV6-6	NA	TRBJ2-3	NA
CASSQRGGLPETQYF	TGTGCCAGCAGTCAACGGGGGGGCCTTCCAGAGACCCAGTACTTC	TRBV3-1/TRBV3-2	TRBD2	TRBJ2-5	NA
CASSVTGYGYTF	TGTGCCAGCAGCGTCACAGGCTATGGCTACACCTTC	TRBV7-9	NA	TRBJ1-2	NA
CASSVGPGGASGNTIYF	TGTGCCAGCAGCGTAGGGCCCGGTGGAGCGTCAGGAAACACCATATATTTT	TRBV9	NA	TRBJ1-3	NA
CASSQDPGWAPLHF	TGCGCCAGCAGCCAAGATCCGGGGTGGGCACCCCTCCACTTT	TRBV4-3	NA	TRBJ1-6	NA
CASSSATDNSPLHF	TGTGCCAGCAGCTCCGCGACAGATAATTCACCCCTCCACTTT	TRBV5-4	NA	TRBJ1-6	NA
CASTQPDRASGYTF	TGTGCCAGCACCCAGCCGGACAGGGCGAGCGGCTACACCTTC	TRBV7-9	TRBD1	TRBJ1-2	few
CASSSGGASYEQYF	TGTGCCAGCAGCTCCGGGGGAGCGAGCTACGAGCAGTACTTC	TRBV7-2	NA	TRBJ2-7	NA
CASSLSSGDTQYF	TGCGCCAGCAGCCTATCTAGTGGAGATACGCAGTATTTT	TRBV4-3	NA	TRBJ2-3	once
CASSPATGAKETQYF	TGTGCCAGTAGCCCAGCGACAGGGGCTAAAGAGACCCAGTACTTC	TRBV19	TRBD1	TRBJ2-5	NA